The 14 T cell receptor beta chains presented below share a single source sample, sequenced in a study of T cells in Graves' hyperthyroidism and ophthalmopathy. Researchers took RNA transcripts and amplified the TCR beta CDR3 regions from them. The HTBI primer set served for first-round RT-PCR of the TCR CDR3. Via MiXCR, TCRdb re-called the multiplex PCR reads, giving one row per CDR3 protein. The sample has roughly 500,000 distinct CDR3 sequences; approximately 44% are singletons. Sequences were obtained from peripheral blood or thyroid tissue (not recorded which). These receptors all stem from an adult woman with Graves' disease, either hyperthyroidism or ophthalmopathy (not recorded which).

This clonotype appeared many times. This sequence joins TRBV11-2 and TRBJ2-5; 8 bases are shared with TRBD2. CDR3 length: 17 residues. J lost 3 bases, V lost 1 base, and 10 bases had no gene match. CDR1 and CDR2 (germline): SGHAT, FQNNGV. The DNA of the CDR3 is TGTGCCAGCAGCTTAGGACTAGCGTACCGAGGAGAAGAGACCCAGTACTTC. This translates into CASSLGLAYRGEETQYF.

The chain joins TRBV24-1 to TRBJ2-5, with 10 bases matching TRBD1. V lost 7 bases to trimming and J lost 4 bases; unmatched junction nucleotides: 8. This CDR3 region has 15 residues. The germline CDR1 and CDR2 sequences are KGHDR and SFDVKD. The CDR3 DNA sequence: TGTGCCACCAGCGCGGGACAGGGGAAGGGAGAGACCCAGTACTTC. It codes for CATSAGQGKGETQYF.

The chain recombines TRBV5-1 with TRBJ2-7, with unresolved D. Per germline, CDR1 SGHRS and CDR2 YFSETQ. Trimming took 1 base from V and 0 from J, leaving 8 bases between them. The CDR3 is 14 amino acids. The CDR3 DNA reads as TGCGCCAGCAGCTTGCAGCAGTTCTCCTACGAGCAGTACTTC. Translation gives CASSLQQFSYEQYF.

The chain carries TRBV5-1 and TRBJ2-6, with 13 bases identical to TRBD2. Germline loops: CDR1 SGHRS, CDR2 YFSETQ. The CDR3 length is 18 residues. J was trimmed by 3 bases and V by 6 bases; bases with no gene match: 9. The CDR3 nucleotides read TGCGCCAGCAACCAAGGCGGACTAGCGGGAGATGGGGCCAACGTCCTGACTTTC. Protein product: CASNQGGLAGDGANVLTF.

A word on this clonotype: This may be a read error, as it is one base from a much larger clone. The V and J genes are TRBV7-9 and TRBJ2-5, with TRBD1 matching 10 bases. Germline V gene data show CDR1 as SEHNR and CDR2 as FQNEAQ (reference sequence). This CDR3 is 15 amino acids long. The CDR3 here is CANSLGTGAQETQYF. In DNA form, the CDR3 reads TGTGCCAACAGCTTGGGGACAGGGGCTCAAGAGACCCAGTACTTC.

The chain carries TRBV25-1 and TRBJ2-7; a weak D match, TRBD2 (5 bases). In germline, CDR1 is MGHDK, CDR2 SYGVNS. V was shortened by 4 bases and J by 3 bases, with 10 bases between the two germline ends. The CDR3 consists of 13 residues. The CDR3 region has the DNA TGTGCCAGCAGTGCTAGTGAGGGCTACGAGCAGTACTTC. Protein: CASSASEGYEQYF.

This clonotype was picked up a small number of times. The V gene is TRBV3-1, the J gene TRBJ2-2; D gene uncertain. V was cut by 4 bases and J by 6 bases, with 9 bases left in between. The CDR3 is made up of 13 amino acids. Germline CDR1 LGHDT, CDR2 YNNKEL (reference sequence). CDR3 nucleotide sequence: TGTGCCAGCAGCCTTCTTAGTTCCGGGGAGCTGTTTTTT. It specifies CASSLLSSGELFF.

This chain's CDR3 is CASSLVWDRGLSYNSPLHF. DNA of the CDR3: TGTGCCAGCAGCTTGGTCTGGGACAGGGGCCTCTCCTATAATTCACCCCTCCACTTT. The chain links TRBV5-4 to TRBJ1-6, with TRBD1 matching 10 bases. This CDR3 is built from 19 residues. V shed 0 bases and J 0 bases; nucleotides not matched to a gene: 6. Germline CDR1 reads SGHNT; CDR2 reads YYREEE (reference sequence).

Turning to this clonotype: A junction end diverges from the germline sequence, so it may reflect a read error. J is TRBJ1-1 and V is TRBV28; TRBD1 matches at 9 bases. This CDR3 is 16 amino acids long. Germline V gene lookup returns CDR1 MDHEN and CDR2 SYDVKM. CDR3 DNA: TGTGCCAGCACCCTACCCACGGGACAGGGACACACTGAAGCTCTCTTT. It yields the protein CASTLPTGQGHTEALF.

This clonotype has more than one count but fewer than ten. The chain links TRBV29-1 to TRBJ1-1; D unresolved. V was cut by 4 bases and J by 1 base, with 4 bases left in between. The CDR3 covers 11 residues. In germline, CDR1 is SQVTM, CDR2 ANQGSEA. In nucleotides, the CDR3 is TGCAGCGTTGGGACGAACACTGAAGCTTTCTTT. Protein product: CSVGTNTEAFF. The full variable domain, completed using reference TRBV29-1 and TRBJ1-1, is SAVISQKPSRDICQRGTSLTIQCQVDSQVTMMFWYRQQPGQSLTLIATANQGSEATYESGFVIDKFPISRPNLTFSTLTVSNMSPEDSSIYLCSVGTNTEAFFGQGTRLTVV.

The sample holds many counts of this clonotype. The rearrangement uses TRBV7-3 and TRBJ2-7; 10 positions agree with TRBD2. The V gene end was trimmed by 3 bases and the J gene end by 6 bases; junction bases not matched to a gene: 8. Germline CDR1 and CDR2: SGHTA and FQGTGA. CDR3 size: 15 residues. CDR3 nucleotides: TGTGCCAGCAGCTTCGGTCTAGCGGGAGTAGGCGAGCAGTACTTC. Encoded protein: CASSFGLAGVGEQYF. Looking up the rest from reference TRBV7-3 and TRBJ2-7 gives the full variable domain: GAGVSQTPSNKVTEKGKYVELRCDPISGHTALYWYRQSLGQGPEFLIYFQGTGAADDSGLPNDRFFAVRPEGSVSTLKIQRTERGDSAVYLCASSFGLAGVGEQYFGPGTRLTVT.

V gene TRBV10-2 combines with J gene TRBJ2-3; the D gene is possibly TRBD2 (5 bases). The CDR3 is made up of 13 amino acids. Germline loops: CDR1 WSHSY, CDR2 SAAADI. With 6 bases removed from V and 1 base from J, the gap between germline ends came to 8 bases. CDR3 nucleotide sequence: TGCGCCAGCAGGGGAGCGGGCACAGATACGCAGTATTTT. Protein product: CASRGAGTDTQYF.

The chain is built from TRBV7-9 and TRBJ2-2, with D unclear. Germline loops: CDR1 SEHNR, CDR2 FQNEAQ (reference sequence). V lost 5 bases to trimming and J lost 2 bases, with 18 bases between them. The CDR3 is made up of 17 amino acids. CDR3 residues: CASSPRHGGENTGELFF. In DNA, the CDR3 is TGTGCCAGCAGCCCAAGACATGGTGGCGAAAACACCGGGGAGCTGTTTTTT.

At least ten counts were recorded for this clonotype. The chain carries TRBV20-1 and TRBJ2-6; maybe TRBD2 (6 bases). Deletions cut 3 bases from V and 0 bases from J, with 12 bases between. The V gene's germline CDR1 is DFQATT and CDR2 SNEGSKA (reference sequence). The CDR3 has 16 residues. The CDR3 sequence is CSASWGGISGANVLTF. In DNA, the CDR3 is TGCAGTGCTAGTTGGGGAGGAATCTCTGGGGCCAACGTCCTGACTTTC.